The sequence of this TCR beta chain was determined in a study of beta chain features in type 1 diabetes. Expressed TCRB transcripts were sequenced, since all the RNA that had been isolated was reverse transcribed. Sequencing used immunoSEQ multiplex PCR; TCRdb keeps in-frame clones, though not all of them. The repertoire holds fewer than 900,000 clones, with about a sixth as singletons. This clone was counted only a few times. The sequence came from a woman under 30 in good health. The specimen was naive CD4+ T cells from blood.

The CDR3 nucleotides read TGCAGCGGAAAACAGGATACGCAGTATTTT. Residues: CSGKQDTQYF. This chain connects TRBV29-1 to TRBJ2-3; D gene ambiguous. The CDR3 is 10 amino acids. V lost 7 bases and J lost 6, with 8 bases in between. Germline V lookup: CDR1 SQVTM, CDR2 ANQGSEA.